The rows below give T cell receptor beta chains drawn from one sample of a study of blood T cell repertoires in COVID-19. Sequencing was performed with immunoSEQ multiplex PCR; in TCRdb, only in-frame clones are kept and a portion is missing. The profile covers approximately 220,000 clones, with less than 85% appearing a single time and around 19% taken by the ten largest. What was sequenced was PBMCs or T cells enriched from blood (not recorded which). Source of these receptors: a man aged 35-49 years who had recovered from COVID-19. Each CDR3 is given with its conserved first and last residue. A D gene is named only where the DNA matches it firmly. The size of a clone is reported for some rows only, either as once, few or many, or as a class for expanded clones.

D,size,V,J,DNA,CDR3
-,once,TRBV3-1/TRBV3-2,TRBJ2-7,TGTGCCAGCAGCCAAACCCTGGGGCCCGCCCGCGAGCAGTACTTC,CASSQTLGPAREQYF
TRBD2,few,TRBV6-2/TRBV6-3,TRBJ2-3,TGTGCCAGCAGTACGGGGACTAGTTCAGATACGCAGTATTTT,CASSTGTSSDTQYF
-,-,TRBV7-8,TRBJ1-5,TGTGCCAGCAGCTTCTATAGCAATCAGCCCCAGCATTTT,CASSFYSNQPQHF
TRBD1,-,TRBV7-9,TRBJ1-2,TGTGCCAGCAGCTTAACCGGACAGGGCGAGTCTGGCTACACCTTC,CASSLTGQGESGYTF
TRBD1,-,TRBV13,TRBJ1-1,TGTGCCAGCAGCGCTCAGACAGGGTATTTTCACGGTGAAGCTTTCTTT,CASSAQTGYFHGEAFF
-,once,TRBV28,TRBJ2-5,TGTGCCAGCAGTTTAATTGGGGGCATGAGGGAGACCCAGTACTTC,CASSLIGGMRETQYF
-,-,TRBV9,TRBJ2-7,TGTGCCAGCAGCGTAGTCGCGAGCTCCTACGAGCAGTACTTC,CASSVVASSYEQYF
-,-,TRBV28,TRBJ2-7,TGTGCCAGCAGTTCCATTTACGAGCAGTACTTC,CASSSIYEQYF
TRBD1,-,TRBV7-9,TRBJ1-5,TGTGCCAGCAGCAAAACAGGGGGCAATCAGCCCCAGCATTTT,CASSKTGGNQPQHF
TRBD1,-,TRBV9,TRBJ2-1,TGTGCCAGCAGCGCGAGGGACAGGCCTTTGGACAATGAGCAGTTCTTC,CASSARDRPLDNEQFF
-,-,TRBV12-3/TRBV12-4,TRBJ2-4,TGTGCCAGCAGTTTACCGGGTGGAAACATTCAGTACTTC,CASSLPGGNIQYF
-,many,TRBV6-2/TRBV6-3,TRBJ2-6,TGTGCCAGCAGTTACTCGACAGCTGGGGCCAACGTCCTGACTTTC,CASSYSTAGANVLTF
TRBD2,once,TRBV7-2,TRBJ2-1,TGTGCCAGCAGCGAATCTAGCGGGCCATACAATGAGCAGTTCTTC,CASSESSGPYNEQFF
-,-,TRBV5-6,TRBJ2-3,TGTGCCAGCAGCTTGGCTCTAGTGAGGACAGATACGCAGTATTTT,CASSLALVRTDTQYF
TRBD1,-,TRBV11-2,TRBJ2-7,TGTGCCACCCTTAAGACAGGGGGCCGCGAGCAGTACTTC,CATLKTGGREQYF
TRBD2,-,TRBV9,TRBJ2-7,TGTGCCAGCAGCGTAGGGACTAGTGGCGAGCAGTACTTC,CASSVGTSGEQYF
-,-,TRBV19,TRBJ1-4,TGTGCCAGTACCTCGACAGATGCCAGAATGAAAAAACTGTTTTTT,CASTSTDARMKKLFF
-,few,TRBV30,TRBJ2-2,TGTGCCTGGAGCATGGTAGCCGGGGAGCTGTTTTTT,CAWSMVAGELFF
-,once,TRBV9,TRBJ1-1,TGTGCCAGCAGCGTAATCTCAGGGGTTTCTAGGAACACTGAAGCTTTCTTT,CASSVISGVSRNTEAFF
-,-,TRBV6-5,TRBJ2-7,TGTGCCAGCAACGGAGCGTTCTCCTACGAGCAGTACTTC,CASNGAFSYEQYF
-,-,TRBV5-1,TRBJ2-1,TGCGCCAGCAGCTCACAGGGAACTTATAACTCCTACAATGAGCAGTTCTTC,CASSSQGTYNSYNEQFF
TRBD2,-,TRBV4-3,TRBJ2-1,TGCGCCAGCAGCCAAGATCTTCCCTGGCGGGAGGGCTCCTACAATGAGCAGTTCTTC,CASSQDLPWREGSYNEQFF
-,-,TRBV29-1,TRBJ2-7,TGCAGCGTTAGACAGGACTCCTACGAGCAGTACTTC,CSVRQDSYEQYF
TRBD1,-,TRBV9,TRBJ2-5,TGTGCCAGCAGCGTGGGGACAGTCGTGCAAGAGACCCAGTACTTC,CASSVGTVVQETQYF
TRBD1,-,TRBV5-1,TRBJ2-2,TGCGCCAGCAGCGTTCAGGGGGCACGCACCGGGGAGCTGTTTTTT,CASSVQGARTGELFF
TRBD2,-,TRBV7-8,TRBJ2-7,TGTGCCAGCAGCGCGGGCCCAAGCGGGACCTACGAGCAGTACTTC,CASSAGPSGTYEQYF
-,-,TRBV11-2,TRBJ2-1,TGTGCCAGCAGCTTTTCTATTAGCGCAGACCATGAGCAGTTCTTC,CASSFSISADHEQFF
TRBD2,-,TRBV27,TRBJ2-1,TGTGCCAGCAGTCCCTGGACTAGCGGGGGCCCAGGCAATGAGCAGTTCTTC,CASSPWTSGGPGNEQFF
-,-,TRBV10-3,TRBJ2-7,TGTGCCATCAGTGAAAGGGGTGCCTACGAGCAGTACTTC,CAISERGAYEQYF
-,-,TRBV24-1,TRBJ2-5,TGTGCCACCAGTGATTCTGGGGGCCCAGGGGATACCCAGTACTTC,CATSDSGGPGDTQYF
-,few,TRBV28,TRBJ1-1,TGTGCCAGCAGTTTACAGGGGAACACTGAAGCTTTCTTT,CASSLQGNTEAFF